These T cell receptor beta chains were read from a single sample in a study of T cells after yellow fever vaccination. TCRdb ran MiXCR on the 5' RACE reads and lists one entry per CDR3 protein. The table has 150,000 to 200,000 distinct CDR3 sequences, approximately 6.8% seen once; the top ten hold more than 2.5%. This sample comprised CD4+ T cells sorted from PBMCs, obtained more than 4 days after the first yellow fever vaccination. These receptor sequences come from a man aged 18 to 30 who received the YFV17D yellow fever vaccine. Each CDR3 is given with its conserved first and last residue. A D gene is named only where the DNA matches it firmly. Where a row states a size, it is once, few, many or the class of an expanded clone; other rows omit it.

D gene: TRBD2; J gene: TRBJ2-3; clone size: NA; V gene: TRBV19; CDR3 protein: CASSISTTSGGADTQYF; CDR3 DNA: TGTGCCAGTAGTATATCTACGACTAGCGGGGGAGCAGATACGCAGTATTTT
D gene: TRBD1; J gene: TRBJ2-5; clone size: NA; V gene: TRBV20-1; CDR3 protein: CSARAGTVQETQYF; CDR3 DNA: TGCAGTGCTAGAGCAGGGACAGTTCAAGAGACCCAGTACTTC
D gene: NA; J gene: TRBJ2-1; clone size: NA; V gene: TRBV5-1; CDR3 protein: CASSVTGLRSYEQFF; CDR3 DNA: TGCGCCAGCAGCGTCACGGGACTCCGGAGCTATGAGCAGTTCTTC
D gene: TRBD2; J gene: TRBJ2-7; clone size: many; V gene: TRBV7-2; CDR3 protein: CASSLVLAGGSYEQYF; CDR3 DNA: TGTGCCAGCAGCTTAGTACTAGCGGGGGGTTCCTACGAGCAGTACTTC
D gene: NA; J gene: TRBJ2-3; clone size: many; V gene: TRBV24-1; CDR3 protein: CATSTVRGPADTQYF; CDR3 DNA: TGTGCCACCAGTACGGTGCGGGGGCCCGCAGATACGCAGTATTTT
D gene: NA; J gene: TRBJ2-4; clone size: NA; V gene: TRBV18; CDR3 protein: CASSPPNAEPNIQYF; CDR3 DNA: TGTGCCAGCTCACCACCGAATGCCGAGCCAAACATTCAGTACTTC
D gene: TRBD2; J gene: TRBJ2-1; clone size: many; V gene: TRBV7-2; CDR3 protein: CASSSQRGNEQFF; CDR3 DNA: TGTGCCAGCAGCTCACAGCGGGGCAATGAGCAGTTCTTC
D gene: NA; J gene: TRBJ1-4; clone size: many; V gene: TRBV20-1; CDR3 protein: CSAKSGGGSEKLFF; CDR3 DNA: TGCAGTGCTAAATCTGGGGGTGGTTCTGAAAAACTGTTTTTT
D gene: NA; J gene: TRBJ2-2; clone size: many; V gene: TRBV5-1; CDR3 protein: CASSLEAGELFF; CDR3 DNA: TGCGCCAGCAGCTTGGAGGCCGGGGAGCTGTTTTTT
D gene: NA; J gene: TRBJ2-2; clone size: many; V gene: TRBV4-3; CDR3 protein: CASSQETGSNTGELFF; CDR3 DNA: TGCGCCAGCAGCCAAGAAACAGGGAGTAACACCGGGGAGCTGTTTTTT
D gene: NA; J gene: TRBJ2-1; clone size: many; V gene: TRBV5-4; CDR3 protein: CASSSSRRGNNEQFF; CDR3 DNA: TGTGCCAGCAGCTCCAGCCGGAGGGGAAACAATGAGCAGTTCTTC
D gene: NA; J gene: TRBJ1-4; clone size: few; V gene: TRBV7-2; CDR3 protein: CASSFLGGEGEKLFF; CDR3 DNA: TGTGCCAGCAGCTTCCTTGGGGGCGAGGGTGAAAAACTGTTTTTT
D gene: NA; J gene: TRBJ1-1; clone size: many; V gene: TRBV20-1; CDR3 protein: CSASRNLNTEAFF; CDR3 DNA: TGCAGTGCTAGCCGCAATTTGAACACTGAAGCTTTCTTT
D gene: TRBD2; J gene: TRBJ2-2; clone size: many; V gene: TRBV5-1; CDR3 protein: CASSSGTSRNTGELFF; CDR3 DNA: TGCGCCAGCAGCTCCGGGACTAGTCGAAACACCGGGGAGCTGTTTTTT
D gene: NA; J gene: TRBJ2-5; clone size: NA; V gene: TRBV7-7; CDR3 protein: CASSPTFEEAKYF; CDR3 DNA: TGTGCCAGCAGCCCTACTTTTGAGGAGGCCAAGTACTTC
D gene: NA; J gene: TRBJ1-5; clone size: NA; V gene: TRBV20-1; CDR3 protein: CCARGLGAERQPQHF; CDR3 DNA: TGCTGTGCTAGAGGCCTCGGGGCTGAAAGGCAGCCCCAGCATTTT
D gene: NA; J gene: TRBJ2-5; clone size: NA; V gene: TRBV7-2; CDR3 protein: CASSLRSPQETQYF; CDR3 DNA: TGTGCCAGCAGCTTAAGGAGCCCCCAAGAGACCCAGTACTTC
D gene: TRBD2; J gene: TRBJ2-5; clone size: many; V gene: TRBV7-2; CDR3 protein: CASSFQRGYQETQYF; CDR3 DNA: TGTGCCAGCAGCTTCCAGCGGGGGTACCAAGAGACCCAGTACTTC
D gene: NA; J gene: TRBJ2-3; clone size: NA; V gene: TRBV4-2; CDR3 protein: CASSNRAGAVADTQYF; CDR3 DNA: TGTGCCAGCAGCAACAGGGCCGGGGCCGTGGCAGATACGCAGTATTTT
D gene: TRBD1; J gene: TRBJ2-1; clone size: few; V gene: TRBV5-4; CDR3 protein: CASTITYRDREQFF; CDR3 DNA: TGTGCCAGCACCATTACTTACCGGGACAGGGAGCAGTTCTTC
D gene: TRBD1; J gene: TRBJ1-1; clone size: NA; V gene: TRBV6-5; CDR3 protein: CASSYLTDRGNTEAFF; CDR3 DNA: TGTGCCAGCAGTTACCTCACCGACAGGGGGAACACTGAAGCTTTCTTT
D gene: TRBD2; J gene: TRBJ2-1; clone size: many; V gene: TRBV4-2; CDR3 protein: CASSQDRGGFSYNEQFF; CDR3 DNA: TGTGCCAGCAGCCAAGACCGCGGGGGGTTCTCCTACAATGAGCAGTTCTTC
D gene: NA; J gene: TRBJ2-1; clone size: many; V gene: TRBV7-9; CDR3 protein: CASSHPPEPGPYNEQFF; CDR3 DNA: TGTGCCAGCAGCCACCCCCCAGAGCCGGGACCGTACAATGAGCAGTTCTTC
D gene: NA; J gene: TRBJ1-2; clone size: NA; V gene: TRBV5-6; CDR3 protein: CASTLRGASNYGYTF; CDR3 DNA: TGTGCCAGCACTCTTCGTGGGGCCAGTAACTATGGCTACACCTTC
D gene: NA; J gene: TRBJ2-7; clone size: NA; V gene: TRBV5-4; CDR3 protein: CASSLEGGGYEQYF; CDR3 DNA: TGTGCCAGCAGCTTGGAGGGGGGAGGGTACGAGCAGTACTTC
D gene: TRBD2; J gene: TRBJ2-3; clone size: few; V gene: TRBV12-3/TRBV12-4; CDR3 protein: CASSPRGGPTDTQYF; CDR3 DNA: TGTGCCAGCAGCCCCCGGGGGGGACCCACAGATACGCAGTATTTT
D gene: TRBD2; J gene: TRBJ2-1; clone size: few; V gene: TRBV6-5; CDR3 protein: CASSSSQAGVQQFF; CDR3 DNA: TGTGCCAGCAGTTCCTCCCAAGCGGGGGTGCAGCAGTTCTTC
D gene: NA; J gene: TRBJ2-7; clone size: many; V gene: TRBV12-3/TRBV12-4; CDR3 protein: CASSLGQLGYEQYF; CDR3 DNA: TGTGCCAGCAGTTTGGGGCAACTAGGCTACGAGCAGTACTTC
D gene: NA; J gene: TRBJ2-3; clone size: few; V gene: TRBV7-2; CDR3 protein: CASSQVGASVTDTQYF; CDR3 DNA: TGTGCCAGCAGCCAGGTGGGCGCTAGCGTCACAGATACGCAGTATTTT
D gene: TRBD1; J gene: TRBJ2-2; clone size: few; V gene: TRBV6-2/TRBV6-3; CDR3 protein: CASSYSEPGTGIAGELFF; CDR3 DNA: TGTGCCAGCAGTTACTCAGAACCCGGGACAGGGATAGCCGGGGAGCTGTTTTTT
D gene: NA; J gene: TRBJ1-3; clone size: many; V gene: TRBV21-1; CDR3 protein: CASSKVGASGNTIYF; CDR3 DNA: TGTGCCAGCAGCAAAGTGGGGGCATCTGGAAACACCATATATTTT
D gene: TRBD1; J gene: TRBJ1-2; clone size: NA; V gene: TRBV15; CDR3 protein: CATSGFDRGDYGYTF; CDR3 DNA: TGTGCCACCAGCGGTTTCGACAGGGGAGATTATGGCTACACCTTC
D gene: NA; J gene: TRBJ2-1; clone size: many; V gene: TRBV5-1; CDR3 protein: CASSLEVDQQFF; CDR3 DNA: TGCGCCAGCAGCTTGGAGGTAGATCAGCAGTTCTTC
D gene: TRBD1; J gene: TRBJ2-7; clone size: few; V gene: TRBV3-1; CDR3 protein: CASSQGGTGHVEYF; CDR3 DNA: TGTGCCAGCAGCCAAGGTGGGACAGGACACGTGGAGTACTTC
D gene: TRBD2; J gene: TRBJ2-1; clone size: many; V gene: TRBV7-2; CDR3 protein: CASSLRQAGNEQFF; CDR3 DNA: TGTGCCAGCAGCCTACGGCAAGCGGGGAATGAGCAGTTCTTC
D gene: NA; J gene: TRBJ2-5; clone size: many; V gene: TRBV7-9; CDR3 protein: CASSLVGEETQYF; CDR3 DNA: TGTGCCAGCAGCTTAGTAGGGGAAGAGACCCAGTACTTC
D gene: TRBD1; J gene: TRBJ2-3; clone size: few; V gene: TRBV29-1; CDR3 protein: CSVGQTDTQYF; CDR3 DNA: TGCAGCGTGGGACAGACAGATACGCAGTATTTT
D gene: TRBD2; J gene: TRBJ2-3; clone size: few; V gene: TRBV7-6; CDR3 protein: CASSRAGRGDTDTQYF; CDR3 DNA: TGTGCCAGCAGCCGCGCCGGGCGGGGGGACACAGATACGCAGTATTTT
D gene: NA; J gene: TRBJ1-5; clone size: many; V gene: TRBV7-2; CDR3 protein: CASSLTDGNQPQHF; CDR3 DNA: TGTGCCAGCAGCTTGACAGACGGCAATCAGCCCCAGCATTTT
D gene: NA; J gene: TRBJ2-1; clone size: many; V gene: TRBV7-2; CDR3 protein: CASSLSNEQFF; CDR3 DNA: TGTGCCAGCAGCCTAAGCAATGAGCAGTTCTTC
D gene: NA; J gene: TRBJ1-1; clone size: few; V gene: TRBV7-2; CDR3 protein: CASSFRGGMNTEAFF; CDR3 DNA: TGTGCCAGCAGCTTTAGAGGGGGGATGAACACTGAAGCTTTCTTT
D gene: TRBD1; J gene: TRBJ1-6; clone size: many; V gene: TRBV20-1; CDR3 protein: CSARVGTGGDNSPLHF; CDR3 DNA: TGCAGTGCTAGAGTGGGGACAGGGGGCGATAATTCACCCCTCCACTTT
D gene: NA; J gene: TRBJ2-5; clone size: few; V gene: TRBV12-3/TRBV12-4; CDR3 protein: CASSLEGSKTQYF; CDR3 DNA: TGTGCCAGCAGTTTAGAGGGTAGTAAGACCCAGTACTTC
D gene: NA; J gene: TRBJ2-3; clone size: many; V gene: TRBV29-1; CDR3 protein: CSVENRDRNTDTQYF; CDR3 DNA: TGCAGCGTTGAGAACAGGGACCGAAACACAGATACGCAGTATTTT
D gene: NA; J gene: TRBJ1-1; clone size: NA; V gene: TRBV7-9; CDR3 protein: CASSLAGDGNTEAFF; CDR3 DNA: TGTGCCAGCAGCTTAGCGGGGGATGGTAACACTGAAGCTTTCTTT
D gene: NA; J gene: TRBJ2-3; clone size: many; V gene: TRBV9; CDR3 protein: CASNGQSFTDTQYF; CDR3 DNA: TGTGCCAGCAATGGTCAGAGCTTCACAGATACGCAGTATTTT
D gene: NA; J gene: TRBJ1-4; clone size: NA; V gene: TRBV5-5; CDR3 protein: CASSWTDANEKLFF; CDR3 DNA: TGTGCCAGCAGCTGGACAGATGCTAATGAAAAACTGTTTTTT
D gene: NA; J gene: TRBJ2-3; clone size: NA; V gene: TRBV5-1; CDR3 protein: CACSLGWAGAEFTDTQYF; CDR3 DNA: TGCGCCTGCAGCCTCGGGTGGGCAGGGGCCGAATTTACAGATACGCAGTATTTT
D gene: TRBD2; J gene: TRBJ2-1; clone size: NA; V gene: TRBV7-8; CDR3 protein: CASSIKTSSGGVLINNEQFF; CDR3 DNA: TGTGCCAGCAGCATCAAGACCTCTAGCGGGGGGGTTCTCATCAACAATGAGCAGTTCTTC
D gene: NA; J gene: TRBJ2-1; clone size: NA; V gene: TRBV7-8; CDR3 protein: CASSATEAGDTYNEQFF; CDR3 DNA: TGTGCCAGCAGCGCCACTGAGGCAGGGGATACCTACAATGAGCAGTTCTTC
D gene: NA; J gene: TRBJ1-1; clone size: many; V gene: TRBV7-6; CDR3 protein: CASSSQAGTEAFF; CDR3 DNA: TGTGCCAGCAGCTCCCAGGCGGGAACTGAAGCTTTCTTT
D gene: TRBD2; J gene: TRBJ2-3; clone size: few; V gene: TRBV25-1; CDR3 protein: CASTSGGAVWSTDTQYF; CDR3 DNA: TGTGCCAGCACTAGCGGGGGGGCAGTCTGGAGCACAGATACGCAGTATTTT
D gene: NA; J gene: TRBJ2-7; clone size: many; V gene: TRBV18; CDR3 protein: CASSPPSGTYEQYF; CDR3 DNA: TGTGCCAGCTCACCACCGAGCGGCACCTACGAGCAGTACTTC
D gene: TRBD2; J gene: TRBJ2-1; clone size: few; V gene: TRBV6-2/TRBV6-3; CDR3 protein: CAARLAGGSEQFF; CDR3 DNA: TGTGCCGCCAGGCTAGCGGGGGGCTCGGAGCAGTTCTTC
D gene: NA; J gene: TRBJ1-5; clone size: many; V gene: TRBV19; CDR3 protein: CASSTTTRLYQPQHF; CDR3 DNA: TGTGCCAGTAGTACTACGACCCGTCTTTATCAGCCCCAGCATTTT